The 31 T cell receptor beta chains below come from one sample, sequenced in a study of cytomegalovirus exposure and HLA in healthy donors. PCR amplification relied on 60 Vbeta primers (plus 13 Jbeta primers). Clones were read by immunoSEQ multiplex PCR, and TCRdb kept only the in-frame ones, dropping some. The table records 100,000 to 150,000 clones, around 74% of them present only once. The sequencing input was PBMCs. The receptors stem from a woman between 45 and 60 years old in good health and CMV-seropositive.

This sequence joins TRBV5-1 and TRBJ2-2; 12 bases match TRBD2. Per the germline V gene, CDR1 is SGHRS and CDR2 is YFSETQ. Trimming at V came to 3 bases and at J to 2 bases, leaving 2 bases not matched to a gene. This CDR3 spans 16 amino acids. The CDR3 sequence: CASSSLAGGNTGELFF. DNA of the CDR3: TGCGCCAGCAGCTCACTAGCGGGGGGAAACACCGGGGAGCTGTTTTTT.

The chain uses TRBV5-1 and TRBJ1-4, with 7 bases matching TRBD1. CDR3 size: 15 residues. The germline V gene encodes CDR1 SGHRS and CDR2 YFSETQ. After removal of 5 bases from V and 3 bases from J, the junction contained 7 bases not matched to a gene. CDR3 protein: CASRLRQGSNEKLFF. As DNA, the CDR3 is TGCGCCAGCAGACTTAGACAGGGATCTAATGAAAAACTGTTTTTT.

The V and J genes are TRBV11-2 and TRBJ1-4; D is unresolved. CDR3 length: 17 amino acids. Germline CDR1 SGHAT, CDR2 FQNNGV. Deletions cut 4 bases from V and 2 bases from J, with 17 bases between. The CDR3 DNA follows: TGTGCCAGCAGCTCTCCGCGGTCCAGCGTGACTAATGAAAAACTGTTTTTT. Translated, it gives CASSSPRSSVTNEKLFF.

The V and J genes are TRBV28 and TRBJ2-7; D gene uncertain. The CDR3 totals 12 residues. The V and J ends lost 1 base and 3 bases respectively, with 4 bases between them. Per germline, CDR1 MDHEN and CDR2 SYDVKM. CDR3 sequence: CASSLSLYEQYF. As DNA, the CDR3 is TGTGCCAGCAGTTTATCCCTCTACGAGCAGTACTTC.

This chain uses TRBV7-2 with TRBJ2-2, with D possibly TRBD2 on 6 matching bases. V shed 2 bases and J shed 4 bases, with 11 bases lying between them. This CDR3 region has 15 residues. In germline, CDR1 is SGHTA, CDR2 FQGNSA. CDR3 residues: CASSLFRGSTGELFF. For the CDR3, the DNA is TGTGCCAGCAGCTTATTCCGGGGGAGCACCGGGGAGCTGTTTTTT.

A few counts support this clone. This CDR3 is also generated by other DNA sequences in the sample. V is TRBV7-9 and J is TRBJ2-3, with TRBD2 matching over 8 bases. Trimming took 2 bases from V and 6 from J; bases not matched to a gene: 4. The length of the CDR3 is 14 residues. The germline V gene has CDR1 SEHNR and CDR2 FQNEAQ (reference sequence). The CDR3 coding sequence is TGTGCCAGCAGCTTAACTAGCGGCCCGGATACGCAGTATTTT. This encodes CASSLTSGPDTQYF. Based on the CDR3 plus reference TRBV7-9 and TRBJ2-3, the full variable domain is DTGVSQNPRHKITKRGQNVTFRCDPISEHNRLYWYRQTLGQGPEFLTYFQNEAQLEKSRLLSDRFSAERPKGSFSTLEIQRTEQGDSAMYLCASSLTSGPDTQYFGPGTRLTVL.

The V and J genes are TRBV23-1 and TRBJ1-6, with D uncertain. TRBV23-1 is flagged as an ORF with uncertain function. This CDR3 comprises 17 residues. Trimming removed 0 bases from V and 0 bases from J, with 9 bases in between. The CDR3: CASSQSGGSSYNSPLHF. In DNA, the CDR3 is TGCGCCAGCAGTCAATCCGGTGGGAGCTCCTATAATTCACCCCTCCACTTT.

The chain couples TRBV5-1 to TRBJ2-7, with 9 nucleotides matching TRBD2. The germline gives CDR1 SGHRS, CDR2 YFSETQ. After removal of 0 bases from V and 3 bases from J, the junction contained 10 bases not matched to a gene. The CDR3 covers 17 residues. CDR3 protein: CASSLGISGGPNYEQYF. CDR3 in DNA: TGCGCCAGCAGCTTGGGTATAAGCGGGGGGCCGAACTACGAGCAGTACTTC.

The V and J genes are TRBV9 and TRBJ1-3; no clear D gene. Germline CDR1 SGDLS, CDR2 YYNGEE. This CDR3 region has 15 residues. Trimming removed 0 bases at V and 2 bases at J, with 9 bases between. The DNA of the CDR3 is TGTGCCAGCAGCGTAGGCTATCTCCCTGGAAACACCATATATTTT. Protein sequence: CASSVGYLPGNTIYF. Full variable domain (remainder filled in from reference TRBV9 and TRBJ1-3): DSGVTQTPKHLITATGQRVTLRCSPRSGDLSVYWYQQSLDQGLQFLIQYYNGEERAKGNILERFSAQQFPDLHSELNLSSLELGDSALYFCASSVGYLPGNTIYFGEGSWLTVV.

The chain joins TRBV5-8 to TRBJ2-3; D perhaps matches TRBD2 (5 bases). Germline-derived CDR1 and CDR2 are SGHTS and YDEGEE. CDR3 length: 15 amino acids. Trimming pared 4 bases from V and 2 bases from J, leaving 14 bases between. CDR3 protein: CASSPGVRVTDTQYF. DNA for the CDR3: TGTGCCAGCAGCCCCGGGGTTCGGGTCACAGATACGCAGTATTTT. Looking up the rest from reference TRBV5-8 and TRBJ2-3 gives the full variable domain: EAGVTQSPTHLIKTRGQQATLRCSPISGHTSVYWYQQALGLGLQFLLWYDEGEERNRGNFPPRFSGRQFPNYSSELNVNALELEDSALYLCASSPGVRVTDTQYFGPGTRLTVL.

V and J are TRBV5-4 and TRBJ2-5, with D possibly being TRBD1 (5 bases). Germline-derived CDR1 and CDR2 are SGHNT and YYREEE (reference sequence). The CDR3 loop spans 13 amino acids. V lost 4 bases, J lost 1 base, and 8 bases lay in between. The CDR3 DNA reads TGTGCCAGCAGCCTACAGGTCCAAGAGACCCAGTACTTC. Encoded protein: CASSLQVQETQYF.

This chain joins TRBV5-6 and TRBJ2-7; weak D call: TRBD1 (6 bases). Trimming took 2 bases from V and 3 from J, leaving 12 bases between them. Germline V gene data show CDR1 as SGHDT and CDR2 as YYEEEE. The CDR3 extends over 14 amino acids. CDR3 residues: CASSFGGADYEQYF. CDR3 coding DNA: TGTGCCAGCAGCTTTGGGGGCGCGGACTACGAGCAGTACTTC.

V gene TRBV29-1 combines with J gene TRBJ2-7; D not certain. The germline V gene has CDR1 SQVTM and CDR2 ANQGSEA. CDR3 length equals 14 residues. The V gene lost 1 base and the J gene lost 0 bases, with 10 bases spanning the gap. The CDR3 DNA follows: TGCAGCGTTGAAGTGGCGGCTCGCTCCTACGAGCAGTACTTC. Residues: CSVEVAARSYEQYF.

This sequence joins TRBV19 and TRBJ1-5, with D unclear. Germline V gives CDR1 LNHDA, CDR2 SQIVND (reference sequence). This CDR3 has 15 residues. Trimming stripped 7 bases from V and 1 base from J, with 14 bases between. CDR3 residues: CASTPLRLSNQPQHF. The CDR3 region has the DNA TGTGCCAGTACCCCCTTGAGGTTAAGCAATCAGCCCCAGCATTTT.

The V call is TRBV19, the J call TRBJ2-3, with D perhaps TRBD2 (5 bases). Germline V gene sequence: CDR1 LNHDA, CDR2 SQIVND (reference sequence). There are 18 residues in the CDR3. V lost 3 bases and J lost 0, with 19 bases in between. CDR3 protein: CASSISPPGGLSTDTQYF. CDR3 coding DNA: TGTGCCAGTAGTATCTCCCCCCCGGGCGGGCTGAGCACAGATACGCAGTATTTT.

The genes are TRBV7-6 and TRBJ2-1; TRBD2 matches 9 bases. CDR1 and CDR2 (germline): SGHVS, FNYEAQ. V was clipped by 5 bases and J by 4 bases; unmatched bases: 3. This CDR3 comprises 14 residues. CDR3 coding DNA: TGTGCCAGCAGCCCTAGCGGGGAATACAATGAGCAGTTCTTC. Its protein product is CASSPSGEYNEQFF. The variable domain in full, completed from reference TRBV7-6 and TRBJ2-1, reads GAGVSQSPRYKVTKRGQDVALRCDPISGHVSLYWYRQALGQGPEFLTYFNYEAQQDKSGLPNDRFSAERPEGSISTLTIQRTEQRDSAMYRCASSPSGEYNEQFFGPGTRLTVL.

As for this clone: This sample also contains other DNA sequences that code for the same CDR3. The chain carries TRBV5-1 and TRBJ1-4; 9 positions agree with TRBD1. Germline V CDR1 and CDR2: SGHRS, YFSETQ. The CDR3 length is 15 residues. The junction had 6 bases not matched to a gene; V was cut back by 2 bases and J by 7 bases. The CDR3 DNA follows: TGCGCCAGCAGCTTATTGGGACAGGGTGGTGAAAAACTGTTTTTT. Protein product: CASSLLGQGGEKLFF.

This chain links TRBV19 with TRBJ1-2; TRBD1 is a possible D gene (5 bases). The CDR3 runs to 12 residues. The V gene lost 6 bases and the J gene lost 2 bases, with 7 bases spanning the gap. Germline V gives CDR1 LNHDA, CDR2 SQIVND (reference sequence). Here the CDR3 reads CASRGQNYGYTF. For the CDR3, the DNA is TGTGCCAGTAGGGGGCAGAACTATGGCTACACCTTC.

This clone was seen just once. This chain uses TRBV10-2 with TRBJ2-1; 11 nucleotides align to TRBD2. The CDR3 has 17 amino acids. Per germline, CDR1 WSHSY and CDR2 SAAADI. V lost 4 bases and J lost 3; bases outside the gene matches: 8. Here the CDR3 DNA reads TGCGCCAGCAGTGGGTTTAGCGGGGGGGCAATCTACAATGAGCAGTTCTTC. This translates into CASSGFSGGAIYNEQFF.

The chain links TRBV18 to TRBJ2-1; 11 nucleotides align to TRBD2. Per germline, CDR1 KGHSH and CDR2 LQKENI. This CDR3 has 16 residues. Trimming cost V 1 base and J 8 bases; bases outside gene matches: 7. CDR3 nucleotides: TGTGCCAGCTCACCACGGTCTAGCGGGGGGTTCGATGAGCAGTTCTTC. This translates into CASSPRSSGGFDEQFF.

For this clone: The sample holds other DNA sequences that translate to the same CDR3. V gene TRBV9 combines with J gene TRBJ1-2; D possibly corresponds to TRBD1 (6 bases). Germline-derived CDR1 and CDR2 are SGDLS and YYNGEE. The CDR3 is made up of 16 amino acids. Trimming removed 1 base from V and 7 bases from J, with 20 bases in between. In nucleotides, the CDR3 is TGTGCCAGCAGCGTATCCCGGGACACCATTAATTCTGGCTACACCTTC. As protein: CASSVSRDTINSGYTF.

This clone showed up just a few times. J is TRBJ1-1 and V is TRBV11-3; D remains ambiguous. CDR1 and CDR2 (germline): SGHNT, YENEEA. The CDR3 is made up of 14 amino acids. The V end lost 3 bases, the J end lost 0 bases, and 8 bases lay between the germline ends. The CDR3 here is CASSLNSMNTEAFF. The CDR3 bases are TGTGCCAGCAGCTTGAATAGCATGAACACTGAAGCTTTCTTT.

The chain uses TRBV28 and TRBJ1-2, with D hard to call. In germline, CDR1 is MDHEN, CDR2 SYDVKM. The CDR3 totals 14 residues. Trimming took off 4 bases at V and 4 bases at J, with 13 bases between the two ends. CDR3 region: CASSSSTDLYGYTF. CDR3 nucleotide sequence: TGTGCCAGCAGTTCCTCGACTGATCTCTATGGCTACACCTTC.

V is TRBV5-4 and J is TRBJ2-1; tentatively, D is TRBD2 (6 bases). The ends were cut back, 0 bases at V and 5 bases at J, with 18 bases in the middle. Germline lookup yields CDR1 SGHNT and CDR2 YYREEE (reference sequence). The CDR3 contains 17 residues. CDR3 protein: CASSLGAGRRSDNEQFF. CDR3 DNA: TGTGCCAGCAGCTTGGGGGCGGGGCGGAGATCGGACAATGAGCAGTTCTTC.

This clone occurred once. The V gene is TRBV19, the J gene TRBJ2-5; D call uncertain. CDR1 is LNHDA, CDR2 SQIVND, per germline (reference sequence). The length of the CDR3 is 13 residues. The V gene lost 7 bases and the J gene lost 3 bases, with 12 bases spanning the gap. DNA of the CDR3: TGTGCCAGTACAGGATTTCAGAAAGAGACCCAGTACTTC. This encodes CASTGFQKETQYF.

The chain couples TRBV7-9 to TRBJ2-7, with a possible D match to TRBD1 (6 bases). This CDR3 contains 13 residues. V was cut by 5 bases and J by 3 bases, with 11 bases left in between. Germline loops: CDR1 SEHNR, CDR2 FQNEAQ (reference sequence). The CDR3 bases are TGTGCCAGCAGCCCCGGGACACTCTACGAGCAGTACTTC. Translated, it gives CASSPGTLYEQYF. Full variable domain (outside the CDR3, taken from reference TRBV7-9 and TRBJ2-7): DTGVSQNPRHKITKRGQNVTFRCDPISEHNRLYWYRQTLGQGPEFLTYFQNEAQLEKSRLLSDRFSAERPKGSFSTLEIQRTEQGDSAMYLCASSPGTLYEQYFGPGTRLTVT.

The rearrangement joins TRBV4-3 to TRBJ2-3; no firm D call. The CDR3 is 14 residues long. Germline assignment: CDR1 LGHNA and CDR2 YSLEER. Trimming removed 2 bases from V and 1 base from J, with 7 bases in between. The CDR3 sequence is CASSQFSGTDTQYF. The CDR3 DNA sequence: TGCGCCAGCAGCCAATTTTCCGGCACAGATACGCAGTATTTT.

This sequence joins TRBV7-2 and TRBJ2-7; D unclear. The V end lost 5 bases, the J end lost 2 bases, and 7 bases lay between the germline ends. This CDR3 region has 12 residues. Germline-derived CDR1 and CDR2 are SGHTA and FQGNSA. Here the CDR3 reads CASSGRTYEQYF. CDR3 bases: TGTGCCAGCAGCGGCAGGACCTACGAGCAGTACTTC.

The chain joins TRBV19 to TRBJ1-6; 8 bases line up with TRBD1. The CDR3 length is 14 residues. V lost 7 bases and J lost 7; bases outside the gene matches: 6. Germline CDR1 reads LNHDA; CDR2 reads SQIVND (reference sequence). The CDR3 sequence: CASTRTGTNSPLHF. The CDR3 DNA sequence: TGTGCCAGTACCAGGACAGGGACGAATTCACCCCTCCACTTT.

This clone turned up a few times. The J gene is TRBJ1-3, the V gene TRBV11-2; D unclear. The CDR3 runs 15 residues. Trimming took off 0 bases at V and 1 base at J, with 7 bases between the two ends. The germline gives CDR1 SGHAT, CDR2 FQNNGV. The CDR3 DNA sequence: TGTGCCAGCAGCTTAGATTTCGGTTCTGGAAACACCATATATTTT. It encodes CASSLDFGSGNTIYF.

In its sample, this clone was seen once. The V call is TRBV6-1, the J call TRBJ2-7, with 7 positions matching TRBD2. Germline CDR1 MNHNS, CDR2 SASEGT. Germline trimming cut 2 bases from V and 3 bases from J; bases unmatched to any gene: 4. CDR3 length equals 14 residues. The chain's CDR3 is CASSEQGLSYEQYF. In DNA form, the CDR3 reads TGTGCCAGCAGTGAACAGGGACTAAGCTACGAGCAGTACTTC.